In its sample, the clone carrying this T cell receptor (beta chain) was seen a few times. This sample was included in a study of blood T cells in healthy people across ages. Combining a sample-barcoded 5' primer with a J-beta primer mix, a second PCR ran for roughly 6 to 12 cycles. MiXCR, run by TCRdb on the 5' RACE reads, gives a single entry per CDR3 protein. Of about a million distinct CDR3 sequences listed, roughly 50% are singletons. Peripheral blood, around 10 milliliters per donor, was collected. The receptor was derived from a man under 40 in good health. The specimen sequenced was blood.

The CDR3 coding sequence is TGCGCCAGCAGCCAAGATACTACGGACAGGGGGAATCCCTACGAGCAGTACTTC. Its translation: CASSQDTTDRGNPYEQYF. The rearrangement uses TRBV4-1 and TRBJ2-7, with TRBD1 identical over 10 bases. The CDR3 consists of 18 residues. CDR1 and CDR2 from the germline V gene are MGHRA and YSYEKL. The V gene end was trimmed by 0 bases and the J gene end by 2 bases; junction bases not matched to a gene: 10.